Listed here are 32 T cell receptor beta chains from one sample, sequenced in a study of post-analysis software for immune sequencing data. Overall study findings and caveats: TRBV5-6, TRBV5-1 and TRBV20-1 were among roughly 5 TRBV segments more frequent in patients than controls.

Tagging with unique molecular identifiers was a feature of the TCR beta cDNA libraries. From the PCR reads, TCRdb called clonotypes with MiXCR, one entry per CDR3 protein. The table includes hundreds of thousands of distinct CDR3 sequences, less than 35% detected once. Antigens of these TCRs are unknown. The source material was blood. The receptors derive from a girl aged 10 to 17 with multiple sclerosis.

The rearrangement links TRBV20-1 to TRBJ1-1, with D uncertain. Germline V gene sequence: CDR1 DFQATT, CDR2 SNEGSKA (reference sequence). V was trimmed by 4 bases and J by 0 bases, leaving 6 bases between them. The CDR3 is made up of 12 amino acids. The chain's CDR3 is CSAIHMNTEAFF. CDR3 DNA: TGCAGTGCTATCCACATGAACACTGAAGCTTTCTTT.

Only a few counts were recorded for this clonotype. The gene calls are TRBV11-2 and TRBJ1-6; D is undetermined. CDR3 length: 17 residues. V was trimmed by 3 bases and J by 4 bases, leaving 16 bases between them. Germline V gene data show CDR1 as SGHAT and CDR2 as FQNNGV. This CDR3 is CASSLDGPASYNSPLHF. DNA of the CDR3: TGTGCCAGCAGCTTGGACGGTCCCGCGTCATATAATTCACCCCTCCACTTT.

The V gene is TRBV7-2, the J gene TRBJ2-7; D gene ambiguous. The CDR3 has 16 residues. Germline-derived CDR1 and CDR2 are SGHTA and FQGNSA. Trimming left V 1 base short and J 0 bases short, with 13 bases between. CDR3 nucleotides: TGTGCCAGCAGCTTAGGTCGTAGGCGGAGCTCCTACGAGCAGTACTTC. This sequence encodes CASSLGRRRSSYEQYF.

J is TRBJ2-5 and V is TRBV3-1; possible D gene TRBD2, 7 bases. CDR3 length equals 16 residues. Germline values: CDR1 LGHDT, CDR2 YNNKEL (reference sequence). Trimming left V 2 bases short and J 1 base short, with 14 bases between. CDR3 bases: TGTGCCAGCAGCCAAAGAGGGGGAGGGACCCAAGAGACCCAGTACTTC. This translates into CASSQRGGGTQETQYF.

CDR3 nucleotides: TGTGCCAGCAGCTCCGGGACGCTCTTTGTTGAAGAGCAGTACTTC. This encodes CASSSGTLFVEEQYF. The chain is built from TRBV5-5 and TRBJ2-7; the D gene could be TRBD1 or TRBD2 (5 bases each). V was trimmed by 3 bases and J by 7 bases, leaving 20 bases between them. The CDR3 length is 15 residues. Germline V gene sequence: CDR1 SGHKS, CDR2 YYEKEE (reference sequence).

In this sample, this clonotype turned up a few times. The chain employs TRBV10-3 and TRBJ2-1; 8 bases match TRBD2. V lost 6 bases and J lost 8; bases outside the gene matches: 9. There are 14 residues in the CDR3. Germline V gives CDR1 ENHRY, CDR2 SYGVKD. The CDR3 region is CAISPAGDADEQFF. The CDR3 coding sequence is TGTGCCATCAGCCCAGCGGGAGACGCCGATGAGCAGTTCTTC.

In this sample, this clonotype turned up a few times. The chain is built from TRBV5-1 and TRBJ1-4, with 8 positions matching TRBD1. Germline lookup yields CDR1 SGHRS and CDR2 YFSETQ. V trimming: 0 bases; J trimming: 5 bases; junction bases outside the gene matches: 3. The length of the CDR3 is 15 residues. CDR3 sequence (DNA): TGCGCCAGCAGCTTGGGACAGGGGCGGAATGAAAAACTGTTTTTT. It encodes CASSLGQGRNEKLFF.

V gene TRBV5-1 combines with J gene TRBJ2-3; possible D gene TRBD1, 6 bases. Germline loops: CDR1 SGHRS, CDR2 YFSETQ. V lost 2 bases and J lost 3, with 13 bases in between. CDR3 length: 15 amino acids. The DNA of the CDR3 is TGCGCCAGCAGCTTCAGGGGCGCGTTTACAGATACGCAGTATTTT. Translation: CASSFRGAFTDTQYF.

A few counts support this clonotype. The chain has TRBV20-1 and TRBJ1-2, with D hard to call. V was pared by 3 bases and J by 1 base, with 6 bases between. The CDR3 has 12 amino acids. Germline V gives CDR1 DFQATT, CDR2 SNEGSKA (reference sequence). The CDR3 region has the DNA TGCAGTGCTAGTACTCTTAACTATGGCTACACCTTC. Translation gives CSASTLNYGYTF.

The chain links TRBV12-3 or TRBV12-4 to TRBJ1-1; no definite D call. The CDR3 spans 11 residues. Trimming took off 3 bases at V and 6 bases at J, with 5 bases between the two ends. CDR3: CASSFLSEAFF. Here the CDR3 DNA reads TGTGCCAGCAGTTTTCTGTCTGAAGCTTTCTTT.

This clonotype was seen only a few times. The J gene is TRBJ2-5, the V gene TRBV20-1; 11 bases line up with TRBD2. The J segment lost 4 bases and the V segment lost 3 bases, leaving 7 bases of the junction unmatched. There are 15 residues in the CDR3. CDR1 DFQATT and CDR2 SNEGSKA come from the germline V gene (reference sequence). CDR3 bases: TGCAGTGCTAGTCAGCCTAGCGGGGGGCGAGAGACCCAGTACTTC. Protein: CSASQPSGGRETQYF.

The chain employs TRBV20-1 and TRBJ1-4, with no clear D. Germline CDR1 reads DFQATT; CDR2 reads SNEGSKA (reference sequence). CDR3 length equals 12 residues. Trimming stripped 3 bases from V and 10 bases from J, with 12 bases between. CDR3 DNA sequence: TGCAGTGCTAGTGCGGGAAATACAAAACTGTTTTTT. As protein: CSASAGNTKLFF.

This clonotype was observed a few times. V and J are TRBV19 and TRBJ2-1; 7 bases are shared with TRBD1. V shed 4 bases, J shed 5 bases, and the junction held 8 bases outside the gene matches. In germline, CDR1 is LNHDA, CDR2 SQIVND (reference sequence). This CDR3 has 15 residues. This CDR3 reads CASSTPTGYHNEQFF. The CDR3 region has the DNA TGTGCCAGTAGTACGCCGACAGGGTACCACAATGAGCAGTTCTTC.

The CDR3 protein is CSAEKISGTYNEQFF. The CDR3, as DNA: TGCAGTGCCGAGAAGATTAGCGGAACCTACAATGAGCAGTTCTTC. The chain combines TRBV20-1 with TRBJ2-1; maybe TRBD2 (6 bases). Trimming removed 6 bases from V and 2 bases from J, with 17 bases in between. The CDR3 length is 15 residues. Germline V gene sequence: CDR1 DFQATT, CDR2 SNEGSKA (reference sequence).

The rearrangement links TRBV5-1 to TRBJ2-3; 7 nucleotides line up with TRBD1. V dropped 2 bases and J dropped 6; count of bases not matched to a gene: 6. Germline V gene sequence: CDR1 SGHRS, CDR2 YFSETQ. This CDR3 has 14 residues. The CDR3 sequence: CASSFVGGGDTQYF. CDR3 nucleotide sequence: TGCGCCAGCAGCTTTGTAGGGGGCGGTGATACGCAGTATTTT. Complete variable domain (other parts from reference TRBV5-1 and TRBJ2-3): KAGVTQTPRYLIKTRGQQVTLSCSPISGHRSVSWYQQTPGQGLQFLFEYFSETQRNKGNFPGRFSGRQFSNSRSEMNVSTLELGDSALYLCASSFVGGGDTQYFGPGTRLTVL.

CDR3 residues: CASSDLLLAGGDNEQFF. In DNA, the CDR3 is TGTGCCAGCAGTGATCTACTACTAGCGGGGGGGGACAATGAGCAGTTCTTC. This sequence joins TRBV25-1 and TRBJ2-1, with TRBD2 matching over 13 bases. CDR1 and CDR2 (germline): MGHDK, SYGVNS. CDR3 length: 17 amino acids. The trim removed 3 bases at V and 5 bases at J, leaving 7 bases unmatched.

The V and J genes are TRBV20-1 and TRBJ2-3; 7 nucleotides match TRBD2. This CDR3 region has 15 residues. CDR1 is DFQATT, CDR2 SNEGSKA, per germline (reference sequence). J lost 0 bases, V lost 5 bases, and 8 bases had no gene match. DNA for the CDR3: TGCAGTGCTGGCCGACTAGCAGAAAGCACAGATACGCAGTATTTT. Residues: CSAGRLAESTDTQYF.

This clonotype was seen only a few times. The V and J genes are TRBV7-9 and TRBJ2-7; TRBD1 is a possible D gene (7 bases). The CDR3 covers 17 residues. Germline loops: CDR1 SEHNR, CDR2 FQNEAQ (reference sequence). The ends were cut back, 2 bases at V and 0 bases at J, with 17 bases in the middle. In DNA form, the CDR3 reads TGTGCCAGCAGCTTATTTGGAGGGACAGCGTTCTCCTACGAGCAGTACTTC. As protein: CASSLFGGTAFSYEQYF.

This clonotype has a handful of counts. The CDR3 loop is CASLDRGKNREQYF. As DNA, the CDR3 is TGTGCCAGCCTAGACAGGGGAAAGAACCGCGAGCAGTACTTC. This chain links TRBV21-1 with TRBJ2-7; the D call of TRBD1 is as the table states it, not checked on the DNA. TRBV21-1 is labeled a pseudogene. The CDR3 has 14 residues.

The table lists this clonotype with many counts. The V call is TRBV7-2, the J call TRBJ2-1; D unclear. Germline CDR1 is SGHTA and CDR2 is FQGNSA. Trimming took 3 bases from V and 6 from J, leaving 6 bases between them. CDR3 length: 12 residues. The CDR3 here is CASSFSGNEQFF. The CDR3 nucleotides read TGTGCCAGCAGCTTCAGTGGCAATGAGCAGTTCTTC.

This clonotype showed up just once. The chain links TRBV5-1 to TRBJ2-3; either TRBD1 or TRBD2 may supply D (5 bases each). The CDR3 runs to 15 residues. Germline loops: CDR1 SGHRS, CDR2 YFSETQ. V was cut by 5 bases and J by 3 bases, with 16 bases left in between. The CDR3 DNA reads TGCGCCAGCAGTTTCACTAGGGGTGAGACAGATACGCAGTATTTT. It specifies CASSFTRGETDTQYF.

This clonotype has just a few counts. V usage is TRBV6-5 and J usage is TRBJ2-4, with 8 bases that match TRBD2. Matching the DNA end better, TRBJ2-7 makes the J call doubtful. The CDR3 covers 16 residues. In germline, CDR1 is MNHEY, CDR2 SVGAGI. The CDR3 DNA sequence: TGTGCCAGCAGTCCCCTAAAGGGAGCGGGAGTGTACGAGCAGTACTTC. Its translation is CASSPLKGAGVYEQYF.

The V and J genes are TRBV7-9 and TRBJ2-3; either TRBD1 or TRBD2 may supply D (5 bases each). The CDR3 runs to 16 residues. Trimming removed 5 bases at V and 6 bases at J, with 21 bases between. The V gene's germline CDR1 is SEHNR and CDR2 FQNEAQ (reference sequence). The CDR3 here is CASSPGAATLSDTQYF. The DNA of the CDR3 is TGTGCCAGCAGCCCCGGGGCGGCCACCTTAAGCGATACGCAGTATTTT.

This clonotype turned up a few times. V gene TRBV5-1 combines with J gene TRBJ2-3; unclear D gene. The CDR3 consists of 16 residues. CDR1 and CDR2 from the germline V gene are SGHRS and YFSETQ. Trimming shortened V by 0 bases and J by 0 bases, and 11 bases separated the two germline ends. DNA for the CDR3: TGCGCCAGCAGCTTGGACGCAGGCCCCAGCACAGATACGCAGTATTTT. Protein sequence: CASSLDAGPSTDTQYF.

This sequence joins TRBV6-1 and TRBJ1-1; D is undetermined. Germline V gene sequence: CDR1 MNHNS, CDR2 SASEGT. This CDR3 is built from 14 residues. Trimming removed 4 bases at V and 7 bases at J, with 16 bases between. CDR3 nucleotide sequence: TGTGCCAGCAGTGGACTGGACGGGGTGGGTGAAGCTTTCTTT. Protein product: CASSGLDGVGEAFF.

The gene calls are TRBV10-3 and TRBJ2-5; tentatively, D is TRBD1 (6 bases). Germline CDR1 ENHRY, CDR2 SYGVKD. The V and J ends lost 5 bases and 2 bases respectively, with 18 bases between them. CDR3 length equals 16 residues. CDR3 in DNA: TGTGCCATCAGTCCTATGGAACAGGGAGATCAAGAGACCCAGTACTTC. It yields the protein CAISPMEQGDQETQYF.

The rearrangement joins TRBV6-2 or TRBV6-3 to TRBJ2-1; maybe TRBD2 (5 bases). Trimming left V 2 bases short and J 6 bases short, with 11 bases between. The germline V gene encodes CDR1 MNHEY and CDR2 SVGEGT. This CDR3 comprises 14 residues. The chain's CDR3 is CASSYLMEANEQFF. In DNA, the CDR3 is TGTGCCAGCAGTTACCTCATGGAGGCCAATGAGCAGTTCTTC.

This clonotype showed up just a few times. CDR3 sequence (DNA): TGTGCCAGCAGCCCCTGGGGGGGCTCTGGGGCCAACGTCCTGACTTTC. This codes for CASSPWGGSGANVLTF. The V gene is TRBV9, the J gene TRBJ2-6, with 7 bases matching TRBD2. Trimming took 4 bases from V and 0 from J; bases not matched to a gene: 4. The CDR3 consists of 16 residues. Germline assignment: CDR1 SGDLS and CDR2 YYNGEE. The entire variable domain, with the rest obtained from reference TRBV9 and TRBJ2-6, is as follows: DSGVTQTPKHLITATGQRVTLRCSPRSGDLSVYWYQQSLDQGLQFLIQYYNGEERAKGNILERFSAQQFPDLHSELNLSSLELGDSALYFCASSPWGGSGANVLTFGAGSRLTVL.

The V gene is TRBV7-9, the J gene TRBJ1-1; D is ambiguous. The CDR3 has 11 residues. V was clipped by 4 bases and J by 5 bases, with 5 bases between them. Germline values: CDR1 SEHNR, CDR2 FQNEAQ (reference sequence). CDR3: CASSYLTEAFF. CDR3 nucleotides: TGTGCCAGCAGCTACTTAACTGAAGCTTTCTTT.

This sequence joins TRBV11-2 and TRBJ2-1; TRBD1 matches 11 bases. The CDR3 has 16 residues. V trimming: 4 bases; J trimming: 9 bases; junction bases outside the gene matches: 11. Germline CDR1 SGHAT, CDR2 FQNNGV. CDR3 bases: TGTGCCAGCAGCTGGGACAGGGGGAACCTTTATAGTGAGCAGTTCTTC. The encoded protein is CASSWDRGNLYSEQFF.

This chain links TRBV20-1 with TRBJ2-3, with 9 nucleotides matching TRBD2. V shed 0 bases, J shed 2 bases, and the junction held 6 bases outside the gene matches. The germline V gene has CDR1 DFQATT and CDR2 SNEGSKA (reference sequence). CDR3 length: 16 residues. The CDR3 DNA follows: TGCAGTGCTAGAGATTTGCAGCGGGGGGCCACAGATACGCAGTATTTT. This encodes CSARDLQRGATDTQYF.

This clonotype was recorded many times. This CDR3 reads CASSLAQVTDTQYF. CDR3 coding DNA: TGTGCCAGCAGTTTAGCGCAGGTCACAGATACGCAGTATTTT. The genes are TRBV12-3 or TRBV12-4 and TRBJ2-3; D gene unclear. The CDR3 sequence is 14 residues long. With 0 bases removed from V and 2 bases from J, the gap between germline ends came to 6 bases.